What follows are 24 T cell receptor beta chains derived from one specimen sequenced in a study of cytomegalovirus exposure and HLA in healthy donors. Both 60 Vbeta primers and 13 Jbeta primers went into the PCR. Repertoires were generated with immunoSEQ multiplex PCR, while TCRdb's copy carries only in-frame clones and drops some. The sample includes around 30,000 clones, about three fifths of them seen just once. Source material: PBMCs. These receptors came from a male donor in good health and CMV-seropositive.

The rearrangement uses TRBV9 and TRBJ2-5; D unresolved. The germline gives CDR1 SGDLS, CDR2 YYNGEE. The CDR3 consists of 14 residues. Trimming removed 4 bases at V and 0 bases at J, with 10 bases between. As DNA, the CDR3 is TGTGCCAGCAGCCCCCGTCCGTACCAAGAGACCCAGTACTTC. Protein sequence: CASSPRPYQETQYF. The full variable domain, its missing parts supplied by reference TRBV9 and TRBJ2-5, is DSGVTQTPKHLITATGQRVTLRCSPRSGDLSVYWYQQSLDQGLQFLIQYYNGEERAKGNILERFSAQQFPDLHSELNLSSLELGDSALYFCASSPRPYQETQYFGPGTRLLVL.

This chain links TRBV6-1 with TRBJ2-1, with D possibly matching TRBD1 (5 bases). The CDR3 contains 15 residues. Germline loops: CDR1 MNHNS, CDR2 SASEGT. V lost 3 bases to trimming and J lost 6 bases, with 15 bases between them. CDR3 nucleotide sequence: TGTGCCAGCAGTGAGCAAAGTAGGGGTTTCAATGAGCAGTTCTTC. It translates to CASSEQSRGFNEQFF.

The V and J genes are TRBV4-1 and TRBJ2-1; no firm D call. There are 19 residues in the CDR3. V was trimmed by 1 base and J by 2 bases, leaving 21 bases between them. The germline V gene has CDR1 MGHRA and CDR2 YSYEKL. CDR3 nucleotides: TGCGCCAGCAGCCAAGTTAGGCAGGCTCGCTCGTTCACCTACAATGAGCAGTTCTTC. It is translated as CASSQVRQARSFTYNEQFF.

V is TRBV10-2 and J is TRBJ1-1, with TRBD1 matching 7 bases. Trimming cost V 4 bases and J 8 bases; bases outside gene matches: 4. CDR1 WSHSY and CDR2 SAAADI come from the germline V gene. The length of the CDR3 is 12 residues. Here the CDR3 reads CASSVRTGEAFF. The CDR3 DNA reads TGCGCCAGCAGTGTCCGGACAGGAGAAGCTTTCTTT.

The chain employs TRBV15 and TRBJ2-7; D may be TRBD1 (5 bases). CDR1 and CDR2 (germline): LNHNV, YYDKDF (reference sequence). V lost 0 bases and J 2 bases, leaving 11 bases between the germline ends. There are 15 residues in the CDR3. The CDR3 loop reads CATSRDDRYPYEQYF. The CDR3 DNA follows: TGTGCCACCAGCAGAGATGACAGATATCCCTACGAGCAGTACTTC. The complete variable domain, with remaining parts taken from reference TRBV15 and TRBJ2-7, reads DAMVIQNPRYQVTQFGKPVTLSCSQTLNHNVMYWYQQKSSQAPKLLFHYYDKDFNNEADTPDNFQSRRPNTSFCFLDIRSPGLGDTAMYLCATSRDDRYPYEQYFGPGTRLTVT.

The chain couples TRBV6-1 to TRBJ1-2; TRBD1 agrees at 12 bases. CDR3 length equals 15 residues. The V gene's germline CDR1 is MNHNS and CDR2 SASEGT. Trimming took 6 bases from V and 4 from J; bases not matched to a gene: 6. The CDR3 spells CASRGDRGPFYGYTF. Here the CDR3 DNA reads TGTGCCAGCAGGGGGGACAGGGGGCCATTCTATGGCTACACCTTC.

The chain carries TRBV6-5 and TRBJ1-1; D possibly corresponds to TRBD1 (6 bases). Looked up from germline, CDR1 is MNHEY and CDR2 is SVGAGI. V lost 6 bases and J lost 5, with 13 bases in between. CDR3 length equals 13 residues. In DNA, the CDR3 is TGTGCCAGCAGCTCAGGGGAATCGACTGAAGCTTTCTTT. Translation gives CASSSGESTEAFF.

There are many counts of this clone. The chain recombines TRBV19 with TRBJ2-2; perhaps TRBD1 as D (6 bases). This CDR3 contains 15 residues. Germline CDR1 is LNHDA and CDR2 is SQIVND (reference sequence). Trimming took 7 bases from V and 6 from J, leaving 18 bases between them. CDR3 DNA: TGTGCCAGTACCCTTCGGGCAGGGGTGGCCGGGGAGCTGTTTTTT. It codes for CASTLRAGVAGELFF.

The J gene is TRBJ1-1, the V gene TRBV6-1; D call uncertain. Germline lookup yields CDR1 MNHNS and CDR2 SASEGT. V lost 7 bases, J lost 2 bases, and 8 bases lay in between. This CDR3 has 12 residues. CDR3: CASTRTNTEAFF. The CDR3 nucleotides are TGTGCCAGCACGAGAACCAACACTGAAGCTTTCTTT.

The chain joins TRBV6-1 to TRBJ2-7; the match to TRBD1 covers 10 bases. The CDR3 contains 13 residues. With 11 bases clipped from V and 6 bases from J, the junction kept 10 bases outside the gene matches. Per germline, CDR1 MNHNS and CDR2 SASEGT. The CDR3 nucleotides read TGTGCCTGCTCCGGGACAGGGGTGCTCGAGCAGTACTTC. Its translation: CACSGTGVLEQYF.

This chain joins TRBV30 and TRBJ1-4, with 7 bases fitting TRBD1. Trimming at V came to 3 bases and at J to 7 bases, leaving 2 bases not matched to a gene. Germline CDR1 reads GTSNPN; CDR2 reads SVGIG (reference sequence). This CDR3 spans 12 amino acids. The CDR3 protein is CAWSWDSEKLFF. For the CDR3, the DNA is TGTGCCTGGAGCTGGGACAGTGAAAAACTGTTTTTT.

CDR3 bases: TGTGCCAGCAGCCCGGGGAGGCAGGCTGAAGCTTTCTTT. Encoded protein: CASSPGRQAEAFF. This chain links TRBV7-6 with TRBJ1-1, with no clear D. The ends were cut back, 5 bases at V and 6 bases at J, with 13 bases in the middle. Germline assignment: CDR1 SGHVS and CDR2 FNYEAQ. The CDR3 extends over 13 amino acids.

This chain joins TRBV7-9 and TRBJ1-2, with D unclear. Trimming removed 1 base from V and 1 base from J, with 10 bases in between. The V gene's germline CDR1 is SEHNR and CDR2 FQNEAQ (reference sequence). This CDR3 is built from 15 residues. The CDR3 is CASSLGAVVNYGYTF. CDR3 bases: TGTGCCAGCAGCTTAGGAGCGGTTGTTAACTATGGCTACACCTTC.

The chain combines TRBV28 with TRBJ2-2, with 7 nucleotides matching TRBD2. The germline CDR1 and CDR2 sequences are MDHEN and SYDVKM. The CDR3 sequence is 12 residues long. The CDR3 sequence: CASSGQSGELFF. CDR3 bases: TGTGCGTCTAGCGGCCAGTCCGGGGAGCTGTTTTTT.

V is TRBV25-1 and J is TRBJ2-5, with TRBD1 matching over 7 bases. CDR1 MGHDK and CDR2 SYGVNS come from the germline V gene. The CDR3 totals 15 residues. V lost 1 base and J lost 7; bases outside the gene matches: 9. As DNA, the CDR3 is TGTGCCAGCAGTGAATCTAGGGGGCCGTCGGGGACCCAGTACTTC. Protein product: CASSESRGPSGTQYF. Variable domain in full (rest from reference TRBV25-1 and TRBJ2-5): EADIYQTPRYLVIGTGKKITLECSQTMGHDKMYWYQQDPGMELHLIHYSYGVNSTEKGDLSSESTVSRIRTEHFPLTLESARPSHTSQYLCASSESRGPSGTQYFGPGTRLLVL.

The V and J genes are TRBV5-1 and TRBJ2-5; TRBD1 agrees at 8 bases. The V segment lost 4 bases and the J segment 5 bases; nucleotides outside the gene matches: 7. The CDR3 sequence is 14 residues long. Germline V gene sequence: CDR1 SGHRS, CDR2 YFSETQ. This CDR3 is CASSPDRAQETQYF. The CDR3 bases are TGCGCCAGCAGCCCGGACAGGGCACAGGAGACCCAGTACTTC.

This clone appeared a few times. This chain links TRBV6-6 with TRBJ2-1; 7 bases line up with TRBD1. CDR3 size: 12 residues. Germline-derived CDR1 and CDR2 are MNHNY and SVGAGI (reference sequence). The ends lost 2 bases at V and 8 bases at J; junction bases unmatched: 0. The CDR3 here is CASSYTGDEQFF. In DNA, the CDR3 is TGTGCCAGCAGTTACACAGGGGATGAGCAGTTCTTC.

The chain recombines TRBV6-4 with TRBJ2-3, with a possible D match to TRBD2 (6 bases). The CDR3 totals 14 residues. With 6 bases removed from V and 2 bases from J, the gap between germline ends came to 12 bases. Germline V gene sequence: CDR1 MRHNA, CDR2 SNTAGT. The CDR3, as DNA: TGTGCCAGCAGCCTTAGCGGAGCCACAGATACGCAGTATTTT. Translating gives CASSLSGATDTQYF.

This chain connects TRBV7-9 to TRBJ2-3; 7 nucleotides line up with TRBD2. This CDR3 region has 15 residues. CDR1 and CDR2 from the germline V gene are SEHNR and FQNEAQ (reference sequence). J gave up 3 bases and V 1 base, and 4 bases lay outside the gene matches. CDR3 sequence reads: CASSLGLAETDTQYF. CDR3 coding DNA: TGTGCCAGCAGCTTAGGGCTAGCGGAAACAGATACGCAGTATTTT.

V usage is TRBV7-8 and J usage is TRBJ1-4; D is undetermined. Germline V CDR1 and CDR2: SGHVS, FQNEAQ. With 5 bases removed from V and 8 bases from J, the gap between germline ends came to 18 bases. CDR3 length: 15 residues. The CDR3 nucleotides read TGTGCCAGCAGCCTCACCAGACAAACATGGGAAAAACTGTTTTTT. The encoded protein is CASSLTRQTWEKLFF.

Only a few counts were recorded for this clone. V is TRBV9 and J is TRBJ2-2, with TRBD2 matching over 8 bases. CDR1 is SGDLS and CDR2 is YYNGEE in the germline V gene. J was trimmed by 0 bases and V by 4 bases; bases with no gene match: 8. The CDR3 contains 17 residues. In DNA, the CDR3 is TGTGCCAGCAGCCCTCTATTACTAGCGGCGAACACCGGGGAGCTGTTTTTT. It yields the protein CASSPLLLAANTGELFF.

A few counts support this clone. V gene TRBV4-2 combines with J gene TRBJ2-1; no reliable D call. This CDR3 region has 13 residues. Germline values: CDR1 LGHNA, CDR2 YNFKEQ. V was clipped by 0 bases and J by 9 bases, with 9 bases between them. CDR3 region: CASSQDGVGEQFF. In nucleotides, the CDR3 is TGTGCCAGCAGCCAAGACGGAGTTGGTGAGCAGTTCTTC.

The table lists this clone with a count of one. This chain connects TRBV18 to TRBJ1-2; D call uncertain. Germline V gives CDR1 KGHSH, CDR2 LQKENI. The CDR3 has 15 residues. The ends were cut back, 6 bases at V and 6 bases at J, with 20 bases in the middle. The CDR3 reads CASSLTYEARDGYTF. The CDR3 DNA reads TGTGCCAGCTCTCTTACCTATGAGGCCCGGGATGGCTACACCTTC.

The CDR3 region is CASSSGRQGRRAFF. Here the CDR3 DNA reads TGTGCCAGCAGCTCTGGTCGTCAAGGCAGGAGGGCTTTCTTT. The chain employs TRBV5-6 and TRBJ1-1; D is uncertain. Germline CDR1 reads SGHDT; CDR2 reads YYEEEE. V lost 3 bases and J lost 11, with 20 bases in between. This CDR3 comprises 14 residues.